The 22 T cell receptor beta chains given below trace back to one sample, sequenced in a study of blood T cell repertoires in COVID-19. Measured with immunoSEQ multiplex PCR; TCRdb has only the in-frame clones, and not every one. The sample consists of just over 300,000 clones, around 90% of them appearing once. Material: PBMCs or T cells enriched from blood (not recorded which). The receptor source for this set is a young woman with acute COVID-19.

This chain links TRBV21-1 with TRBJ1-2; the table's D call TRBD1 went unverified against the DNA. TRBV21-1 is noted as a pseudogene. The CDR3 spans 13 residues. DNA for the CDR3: TGTGCCAGCAGCAAAGGGTCCCAGTATGGCTACACCTTC. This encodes CASSKGSQYGYTF.

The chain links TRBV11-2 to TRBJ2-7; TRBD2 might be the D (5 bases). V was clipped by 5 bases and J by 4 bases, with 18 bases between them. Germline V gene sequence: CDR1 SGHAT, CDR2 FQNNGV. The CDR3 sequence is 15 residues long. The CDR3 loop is CASSPLRAAGYEQYF. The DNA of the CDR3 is TGTGCCAGCAGCCCCCTGAGGGCAGCCGGTTACGAGCAGTACTTC.

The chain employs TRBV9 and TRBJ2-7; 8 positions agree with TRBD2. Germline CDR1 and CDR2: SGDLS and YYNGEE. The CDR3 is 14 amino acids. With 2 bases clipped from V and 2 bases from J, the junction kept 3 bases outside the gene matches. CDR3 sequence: CASSVREGAYEQYF. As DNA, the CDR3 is TGTGCCAGCAGCGTTCGGGAGGGGGCCTACGAGCAGTACTTC.

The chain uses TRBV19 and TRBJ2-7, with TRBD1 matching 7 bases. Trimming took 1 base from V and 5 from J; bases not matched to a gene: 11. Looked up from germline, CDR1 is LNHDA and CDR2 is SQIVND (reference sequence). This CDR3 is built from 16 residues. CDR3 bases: TGTGCCAGTAGTATAGCCCACAGGGGAAGGAGCAACGAGCAGTACTTC. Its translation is CASSIAHRGRSNEQYF.

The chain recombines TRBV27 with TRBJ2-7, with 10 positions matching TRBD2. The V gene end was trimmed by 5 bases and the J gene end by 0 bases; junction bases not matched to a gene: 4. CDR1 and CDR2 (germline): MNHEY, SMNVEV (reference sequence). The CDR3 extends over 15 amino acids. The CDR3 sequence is CASSPRTSGSYEQYF. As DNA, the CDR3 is TGTGCCAGCAGTCCACGGACTAGCGGCTCCTACGAGCAGTACTTC.

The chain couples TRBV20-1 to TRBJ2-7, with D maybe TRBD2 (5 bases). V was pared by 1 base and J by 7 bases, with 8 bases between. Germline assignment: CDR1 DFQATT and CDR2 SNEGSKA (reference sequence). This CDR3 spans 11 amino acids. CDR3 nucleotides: TGCAGTGCTAGAGTCCAGCGGGAGCAGTACTTC. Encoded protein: CSARVQREQYF.

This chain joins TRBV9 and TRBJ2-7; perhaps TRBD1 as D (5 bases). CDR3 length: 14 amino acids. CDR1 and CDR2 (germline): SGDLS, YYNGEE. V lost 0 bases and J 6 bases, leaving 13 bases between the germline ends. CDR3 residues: CASSVEASGLEQYF. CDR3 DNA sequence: TGTGCCAGCAGCGTAGAGGCCTCAGGGCTCGAGCAGTACTTC.

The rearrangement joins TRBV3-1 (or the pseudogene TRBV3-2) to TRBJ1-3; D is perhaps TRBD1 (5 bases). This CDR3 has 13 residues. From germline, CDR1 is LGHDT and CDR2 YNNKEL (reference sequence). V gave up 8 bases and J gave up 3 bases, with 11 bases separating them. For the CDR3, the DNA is TGTGCCAGCGGGGCAGACCTTGGAAACACCATATATTTT. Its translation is CASGADLGNTIYF.

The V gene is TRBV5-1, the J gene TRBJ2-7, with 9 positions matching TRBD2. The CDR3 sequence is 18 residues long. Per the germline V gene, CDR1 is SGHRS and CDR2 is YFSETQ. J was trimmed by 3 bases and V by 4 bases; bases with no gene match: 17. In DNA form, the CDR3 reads TGCGCCAGCAGCCCAGGGACTAGCCGCAGGCCCGAAGGCTACGAGCAGTACTTC. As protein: CASSPGTSRRPEGYEQYF. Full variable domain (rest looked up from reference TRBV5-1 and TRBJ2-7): KAGVTQTPRYLIKTRGQQVTLSCSPISGHRSVSWYQQTPGQGLQFLFEYFSETQRNKGNFPGRFSGRQFSNSRSEMNVSTLELGDSALYLCASSPGTSRRPEGYEQYFGPGTRLTVT.

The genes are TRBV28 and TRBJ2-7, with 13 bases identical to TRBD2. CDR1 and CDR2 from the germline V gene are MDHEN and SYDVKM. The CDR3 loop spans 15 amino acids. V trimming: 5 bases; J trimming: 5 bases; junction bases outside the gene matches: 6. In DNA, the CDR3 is TGTGCCAGCAGTCAGAAACTAGCGGGAGGGAACGAGCAGTACTTC. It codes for CASSQKLAGGNEQYF.

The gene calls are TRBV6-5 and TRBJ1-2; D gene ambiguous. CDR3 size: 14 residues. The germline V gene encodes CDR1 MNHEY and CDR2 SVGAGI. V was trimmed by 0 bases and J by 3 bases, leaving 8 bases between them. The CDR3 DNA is TGTGCCAGCAGTTACTCGAGTAGAGACTATGGCTACACCTTC. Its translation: CASSYSSRDYGYTF.

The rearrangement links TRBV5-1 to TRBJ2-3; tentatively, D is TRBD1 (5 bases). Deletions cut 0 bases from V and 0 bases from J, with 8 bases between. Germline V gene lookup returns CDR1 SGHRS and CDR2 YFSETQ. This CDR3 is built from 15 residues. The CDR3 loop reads CASSLGPGSTDTQYF. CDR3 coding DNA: TGCGCCAGCAGCTTGGGGCCAGGGAGCACAGATACGCAGTATTTT.

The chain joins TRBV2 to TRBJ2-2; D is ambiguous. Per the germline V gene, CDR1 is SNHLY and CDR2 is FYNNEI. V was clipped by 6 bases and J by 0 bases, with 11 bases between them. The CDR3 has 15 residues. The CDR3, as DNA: TGTGCCAGCAGAGACAACCCCGCGAACACCGGGGAGCTGTTTTTT. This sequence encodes CASRDNPANTGELFF.

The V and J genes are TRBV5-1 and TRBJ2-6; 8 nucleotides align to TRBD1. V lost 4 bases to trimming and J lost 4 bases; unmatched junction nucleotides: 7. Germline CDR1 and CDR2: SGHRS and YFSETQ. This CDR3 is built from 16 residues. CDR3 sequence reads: CASSPIGQGGANVLTF. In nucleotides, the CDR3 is TGCGCCAGCAGCCCCATAGGACAGGGCGGGGCCAACGTCCTGACTTTC.

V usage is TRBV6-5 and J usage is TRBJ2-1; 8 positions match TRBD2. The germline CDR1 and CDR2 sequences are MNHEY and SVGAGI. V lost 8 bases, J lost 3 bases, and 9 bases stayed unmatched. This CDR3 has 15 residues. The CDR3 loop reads CASGLAGTFYNEQFF. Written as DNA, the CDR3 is TGTGCCAGCGGTTTAGCGGGAACGTTCTACAATGAGCAGTTCTTC.

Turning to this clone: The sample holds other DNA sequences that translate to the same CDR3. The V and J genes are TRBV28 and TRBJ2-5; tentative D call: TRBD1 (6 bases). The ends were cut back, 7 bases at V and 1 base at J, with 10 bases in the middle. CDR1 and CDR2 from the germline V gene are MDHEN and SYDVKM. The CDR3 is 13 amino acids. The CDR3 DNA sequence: TGTGCCAGCATACAGGGTGGCCAAGAGACCCAGTACTTC. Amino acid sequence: CASIQGGQETQYF.

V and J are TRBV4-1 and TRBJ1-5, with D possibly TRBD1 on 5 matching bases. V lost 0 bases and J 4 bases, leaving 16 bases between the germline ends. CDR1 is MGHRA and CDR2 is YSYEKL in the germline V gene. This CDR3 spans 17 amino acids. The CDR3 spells CASSQDARAWGNQPQHF. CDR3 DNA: TGCGCCAGCAGCCAAGATGCCAGGGCTTGGGGAAATCAGCCCCAGCATTTT.

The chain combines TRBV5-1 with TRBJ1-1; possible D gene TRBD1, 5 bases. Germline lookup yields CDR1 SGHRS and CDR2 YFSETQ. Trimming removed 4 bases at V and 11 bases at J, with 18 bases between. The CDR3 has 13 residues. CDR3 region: CASSDGRGGQAFF. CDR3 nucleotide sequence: TGCGCCAGCAGCGATGGTAGGGGAGGTCAGGCTTTCTTT.

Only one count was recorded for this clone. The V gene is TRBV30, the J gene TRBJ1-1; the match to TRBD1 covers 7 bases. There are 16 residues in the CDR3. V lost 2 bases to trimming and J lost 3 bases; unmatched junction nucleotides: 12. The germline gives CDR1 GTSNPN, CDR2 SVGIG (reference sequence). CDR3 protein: CAWSPRGAGVDTEAFF. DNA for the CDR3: TGTGCCTGGAGTCCCAGGGGGGCAGGGGTAGACACTGAAGCTTTCTTT. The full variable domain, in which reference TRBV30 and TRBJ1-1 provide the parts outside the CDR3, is SQTIHQWPATLVQPVGSPLSLECTVEGTSNPNLYWYRQAAGRGLQLLFYSVGIGQISSEVPQNLSASRPQDRQFILSSKKLLLSDSGFYLCAWSPRGAGVDTEAFFGQGTRLTVV.

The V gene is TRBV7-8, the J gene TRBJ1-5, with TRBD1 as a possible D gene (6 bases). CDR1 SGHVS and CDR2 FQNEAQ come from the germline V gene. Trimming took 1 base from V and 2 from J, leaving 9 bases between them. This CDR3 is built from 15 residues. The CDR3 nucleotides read TGTGCCAGCAGCTTAGGTACAGGGCGCAATCAGCCCCAGCATTTT. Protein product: CASSLGTGRNQPQHF.

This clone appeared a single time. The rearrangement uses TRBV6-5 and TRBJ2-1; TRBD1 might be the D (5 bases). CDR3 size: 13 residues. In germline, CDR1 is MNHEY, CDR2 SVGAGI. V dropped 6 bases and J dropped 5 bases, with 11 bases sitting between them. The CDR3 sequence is CASSLGHNNEQFF. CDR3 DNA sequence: TGTGCCAGCAGCCTTGGACACAACAATGAGCAGTTCTTC.

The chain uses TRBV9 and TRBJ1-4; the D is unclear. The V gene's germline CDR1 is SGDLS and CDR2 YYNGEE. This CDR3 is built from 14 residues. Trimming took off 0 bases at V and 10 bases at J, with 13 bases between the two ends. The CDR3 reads CASSVGSVSVKLFF. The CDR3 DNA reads TGTGCCAGCAGCGTAGGAAGCGTGTCGGTAAAACTGTTTTTT.